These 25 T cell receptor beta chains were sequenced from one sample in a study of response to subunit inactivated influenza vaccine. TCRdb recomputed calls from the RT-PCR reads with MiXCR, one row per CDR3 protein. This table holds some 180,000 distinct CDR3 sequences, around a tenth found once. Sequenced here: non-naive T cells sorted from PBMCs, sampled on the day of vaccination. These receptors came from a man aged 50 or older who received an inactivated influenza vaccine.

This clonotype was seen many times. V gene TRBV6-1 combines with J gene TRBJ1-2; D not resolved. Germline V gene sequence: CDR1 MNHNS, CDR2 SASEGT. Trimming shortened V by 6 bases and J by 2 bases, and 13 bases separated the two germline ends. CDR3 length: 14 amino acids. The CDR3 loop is CASSEPVGNYGYTF. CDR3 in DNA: TGTGCCAGCAGCGAACCTGTCGGGAACTATGGCTACACCTTC.

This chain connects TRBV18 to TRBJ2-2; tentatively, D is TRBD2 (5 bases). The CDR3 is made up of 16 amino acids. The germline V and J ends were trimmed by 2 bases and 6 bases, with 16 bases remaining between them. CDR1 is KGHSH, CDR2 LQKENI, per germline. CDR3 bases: TGTGCCAGCTCACCATTCGCCGGGAACTTCGCCGGGGAGCTGTTTTTT. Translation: CASSPFAGNFAGELFF.

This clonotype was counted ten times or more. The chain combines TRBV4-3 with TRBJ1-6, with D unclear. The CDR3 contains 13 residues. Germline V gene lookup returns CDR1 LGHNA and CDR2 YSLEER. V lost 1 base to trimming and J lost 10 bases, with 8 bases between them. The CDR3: CASSQGGDSPLHF. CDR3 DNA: TGCGCCAGCAGCCAAGGGGGTGACTCACCCCTCCACTTT.

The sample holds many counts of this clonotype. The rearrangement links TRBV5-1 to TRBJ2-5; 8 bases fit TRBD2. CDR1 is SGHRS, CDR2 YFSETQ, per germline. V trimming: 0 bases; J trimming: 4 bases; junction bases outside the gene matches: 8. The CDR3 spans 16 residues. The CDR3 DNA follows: TGCGCCAGCAGCTTGGCTTCGGGGGGGGCCGCAGAGACCCAGTACTTC. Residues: CASSLASGGAAETQYF.

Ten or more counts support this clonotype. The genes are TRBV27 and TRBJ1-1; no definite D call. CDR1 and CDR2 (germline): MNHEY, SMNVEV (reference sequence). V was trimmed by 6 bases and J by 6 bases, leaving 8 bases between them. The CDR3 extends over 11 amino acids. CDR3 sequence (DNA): TGTGCCAGCAGAAAGGATTCTGAAGCTTTCTTT. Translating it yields CASRKDSEAFF.

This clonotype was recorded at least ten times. CDR3 in DNA: TGTGCCAGCAGTTACTCAAGGGAGCGTGCAGATACGCAGTATTTT. Its protein product is CASSYSRERADTQYF. V usage is TRBV6-5 and J usage is TRBJ2-3; D is perhaps TRBD2 (5 bases). V lost 0 bases, J lost 4 bases, and 11 bases lay in between. The CDR3 loop spans 15 amino acids. The germline V gene encodes CDR1 MNHEY and CDR2 SVGAGI.

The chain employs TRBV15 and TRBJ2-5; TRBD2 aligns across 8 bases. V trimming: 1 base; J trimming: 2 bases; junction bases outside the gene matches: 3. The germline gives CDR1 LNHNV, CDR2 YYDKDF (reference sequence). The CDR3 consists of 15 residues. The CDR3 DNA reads TGTGCCACCAGCAGAGGCGGGAGGAGTCAAGAGACCCAGTACTTC. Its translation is CATSRGGRSQETQYF.

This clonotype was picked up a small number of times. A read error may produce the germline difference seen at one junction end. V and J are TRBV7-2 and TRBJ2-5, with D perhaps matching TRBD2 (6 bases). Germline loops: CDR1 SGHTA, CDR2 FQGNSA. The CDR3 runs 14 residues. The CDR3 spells CASSLGTTQETEYF. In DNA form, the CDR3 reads TGTGCCAGCAGCTTAGGGACTACACAAGAGACCGAGTACTTC.

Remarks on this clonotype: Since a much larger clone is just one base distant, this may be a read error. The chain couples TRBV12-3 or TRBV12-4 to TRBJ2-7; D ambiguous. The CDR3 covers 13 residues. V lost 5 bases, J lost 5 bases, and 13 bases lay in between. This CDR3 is CASSVNRYNEQYF. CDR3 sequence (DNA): TGTGCCAGCAGTGTAAACAGATACAACGAGCAGTACTTC.

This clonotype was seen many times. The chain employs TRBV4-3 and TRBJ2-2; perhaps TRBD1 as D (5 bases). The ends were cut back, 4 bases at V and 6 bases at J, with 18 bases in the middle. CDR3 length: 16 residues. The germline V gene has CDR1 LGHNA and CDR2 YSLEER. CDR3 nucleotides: TGCGCCAGCAGCCCCGGCGGCAGGGTAGGAGCCGGGGAGCTGTTTTTT. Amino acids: CASSPGGRVGAGELFF.

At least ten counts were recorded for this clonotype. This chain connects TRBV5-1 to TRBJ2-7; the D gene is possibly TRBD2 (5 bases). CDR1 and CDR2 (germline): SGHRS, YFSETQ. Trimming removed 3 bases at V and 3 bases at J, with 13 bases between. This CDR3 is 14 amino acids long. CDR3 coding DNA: TGCGCCAGCAGCTCGGATGACGGGGTCTACGAGCAGTACTTC. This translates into CASSSDDGVYEQYF.

CDR3 DNA: TGTGCCAGCAGCTTCTTTATCTCTTGGAACACTGAAGCTTTCTTT. Translated, it gives CASSFFISWNTEAFF. The genes are TRBV11-3 and TRBJ1-1; D ambiguous. Deletions cut 3 bases from V and 1 base from J, with 12 bases between. CDR1 SGHNT and CDR2 YENEEA come from the germline V gene. CDR3 length: 15 residues.

This CDR3 is CATSQRGTDTQYF. The CDR3 DNA follows: TGTGCCACCTCGCAGCGGGGCACAGATACGCAGTATTTT. The genes are TRBV9 and TRBJ2-3; D perhaps matches TRBD2 (6 bases). Looked up from germline, CDR1 is SGDLS and CDR2 is YYNGEE. V was pared by 9 bases and J by 1 base, with 12 bases between. This CDR3 comprises 13 residues.

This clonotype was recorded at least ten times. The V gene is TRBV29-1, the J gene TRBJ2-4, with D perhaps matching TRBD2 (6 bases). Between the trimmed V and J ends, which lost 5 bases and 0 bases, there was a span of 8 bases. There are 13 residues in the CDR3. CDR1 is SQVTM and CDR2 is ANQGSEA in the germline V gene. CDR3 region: CSVRGLAKNIQYF. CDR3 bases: TGCAGCGTTAGGGGACTAGCCAAAAACATTCAGTACTTC.

The CDR3 protein is CASSRGHGGYEQFF. CDR3 coding DNA: TGTGCCAGCTCACGAGGGCATGGGGGCTATGAGCAGTTCTTC. V is TRBV18 and J is TRBJ2-1, with a tentative D call TRBD1 (6 bases). Trimming removed 4 bases from V and 8 bases from J, with 15 bases in between. The germline CDR1 and CDR2 sequences are KGHSH and LQKENI. The CDR3 runs 14 residues. The full variable domain, with the rest looked up from reference TRBV18 and TRBJ2-1, is NAGVMQNPRHLVRRRGQEARLRCSPMKGHSHVYWYRQLPEEGLKFMVYLQKENIIDESGMPKERFSAEFPKEGPSILRIQQVVRGDSAAYFCASSRGHGGYEQFFGPGTRLTVL.

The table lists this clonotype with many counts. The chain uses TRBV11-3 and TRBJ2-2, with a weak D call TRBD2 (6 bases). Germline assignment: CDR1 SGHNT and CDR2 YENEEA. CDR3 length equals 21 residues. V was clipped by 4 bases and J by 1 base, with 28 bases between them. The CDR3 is CASSSDPGLSRDGMNTGELFF. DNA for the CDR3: TGTGCCAGCAGCTCCGACCCCGGACTATCCCGAGACGGAATGAACACCGGGGAGCTGTTTTTT.

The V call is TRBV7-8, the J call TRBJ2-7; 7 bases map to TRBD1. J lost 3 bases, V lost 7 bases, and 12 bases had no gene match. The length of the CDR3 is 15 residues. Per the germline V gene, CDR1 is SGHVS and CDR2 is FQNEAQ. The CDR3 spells CASTRVGGSGYEQYF. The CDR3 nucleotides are TGTGCCAGCACCAGAGTAGGGGGCAGTGGCTACGAGCAGTACTTC.

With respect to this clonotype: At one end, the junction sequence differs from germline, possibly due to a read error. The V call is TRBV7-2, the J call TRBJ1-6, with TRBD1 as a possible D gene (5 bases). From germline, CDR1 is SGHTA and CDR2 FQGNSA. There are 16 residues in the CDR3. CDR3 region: CASSLSGAHYNSPLYF. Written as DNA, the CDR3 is TGTGCCAGCAGCTTATCCGGGGCTCACTATAATTCACCCCTCTACTTT.

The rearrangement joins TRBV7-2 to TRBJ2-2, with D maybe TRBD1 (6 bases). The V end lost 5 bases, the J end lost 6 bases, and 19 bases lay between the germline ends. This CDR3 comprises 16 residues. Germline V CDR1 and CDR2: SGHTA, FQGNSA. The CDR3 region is CASSGTGFRRPGELFF. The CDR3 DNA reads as TGTGCCAGCAGCGGAACAGGGTTCAGGCGGCCCGGGGAGCTGTTTTTT.

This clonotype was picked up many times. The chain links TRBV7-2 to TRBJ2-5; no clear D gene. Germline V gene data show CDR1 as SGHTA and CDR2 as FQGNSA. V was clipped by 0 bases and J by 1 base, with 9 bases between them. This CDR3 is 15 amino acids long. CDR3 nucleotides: TGTGCCAGCAGCTTAGCGTGGCACACCCAAGAGACCCAGTACTTC. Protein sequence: CASSLAWHTQETQYF.

The CDR3 region is CASSPRAGGTEKLFF. CDR3 nucleotides: TGTGCCAGCAGCCCCAGGGCAGGGGGCACTGAAAAACTGTTTTTT. This sequence joins TRBV3-1 and TRBJ1-4, with 8 positions matching TRBD1. V gave up 4 bases and J gave up 7 bases; unmatched junction bases: 8. Germline lookup yields CDR1 LGHDT and CDR2 YNNKEL (reference sequence). This CDR3 is built from 15 residues.

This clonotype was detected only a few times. The CDR3 DNA reads TGTGCCAGCTCACCGGAGACAGGGCTCACTGAAGCTTTCTTT. It is translated as CASSPETGLTEAFF. The chain recombines TRBV18 with TRBJ1-1; 7 positions match TRBD1. Trimming cost V 3 bases and J 4 bases; bases outside gene matches: 5. The CDR3 totals 14 residues. In germline, CDR1 is KGHSH, CDR2 LQKENI.

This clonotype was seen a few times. The CDR3 DNA follows: TGCGCCAGCAGCCAAGGGGGGCGCGCGGCCTACGAGCAGTACTTC. The encoded protein is CASSQGGRAAYEQYF. This rearrangement joins TRBV4-1 to TRBJ2-7; D might be TRBD1 (6 bases). V lost 1 base to trimming and J lost 2 bases, with 12 bases between them. This CDR3 has 15 residues. In germline, CDR1 is MGHRA, CDR2 YSYEKL.

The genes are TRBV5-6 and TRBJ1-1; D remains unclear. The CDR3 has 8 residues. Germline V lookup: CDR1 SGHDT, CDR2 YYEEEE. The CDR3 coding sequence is TGTGTGAACACTGAAGCTTTCTTT. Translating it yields CVNTEAFF. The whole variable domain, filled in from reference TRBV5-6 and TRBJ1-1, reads DAGVTQSPTHLIKTRGQQVTLRCSPKSGHDTVSWYQQALGQGPQFIFQYYEEEERQRGNFPDRFSGHQFPNYSSELNVNALLLGDSALYLCVNTEAFFGQGTRLTVV.

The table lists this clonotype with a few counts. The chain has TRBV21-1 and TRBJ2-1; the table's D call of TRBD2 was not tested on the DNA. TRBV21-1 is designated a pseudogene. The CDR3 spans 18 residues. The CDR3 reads CASSKNRASGGAMSEQFF. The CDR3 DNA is TGTGCCAGCAGCAAAAATAGGGCTAGCGGGGGGGCGATGAGTGAGCAGTTCTTC.